This is a list of T cell receptor beta chains from one sample in a study of PD-1 blockade in classical Hodgkin lymphoma. Sequencing was performed with immunoSEQ multiplex PCR; in TCRdb, only in-frame clones are kept and a portion is missing. The table shows roughly 23,000 clones, with approximately 74% occurring only once. The specimen comprised peripheral blood mononuclear cells (PBMCs), sampled at baseline. Source of these receptors: a human donor with classical Hodgkin lymphoma. CDR3s leave out the opening cysteine and the closing phenylalanine or tryptophan.

TRBV28	TRBJ1-1	ASETIPGGWNTEAF
TRBV7-9	TRBJ2-1	ASSLGLARLSSYNEQF
TRBV6-1	TRBJ1-4	ASSVFSGPLNEKLF
TRBV28	TRBJ2-6	ASSIQGGANVLT
TRBV6-6	TRBJ2-1	ASSLERRPSGLEF
TRBV5-6	TRBJ2-3	ASSLDRTSGGSDTQY
TRBV7-8	TRBJ1-5	ASSLGVQISQPQH
TRBV21-1	TRBJ1-5	ASSKKSGHGNQPQH
TRBV6-5	TRBJ1-6	ASRPTNSPLH
TRBV7-6	TRBJ1-4	ASSLAGTANEKLF
TRBV18	TRBJ2-6	ASSPRQGTGANVLT
TRBV28	TRBJ1-2	ASSSPRGYT
TRBV5-1	TRBJ1-2	ASSLALGQSNYGYT
TRBV6-5	TRBJ1-5	ASSGGAPA
TRBV6-5	TRBJ1-2	ASRPDRVISYGYT
TRBV28	TRBJ1-1	ASSLTGRTEAF
TRBV6-5	TRBJ2-7	ASSYFTSGSPYEQY
TRBV19	TRBJ2-1	ASKPGSYNEQF
TRBV6-6	TRBJ1-1	ASSYVVRGDTEAF
TRBV27	TRBJ2-1	ASSSGTSGYYNEQF
TRBV19	TRBJ1-5	ASSTRGVGVNQPQH
TRBV6-8	TRBJ1-2	ASSSSTGGGYT
TRBV7-2	TRBJ2-3	ASSLAGASTDTQY
TRBV2	TRBJ1-2	ASRERENYGYT
TRBV18	TRBJ1-2	ASSSGRKNYGYT
TRBV4-1	TRBJ1-6	ASSQTPETPLH
TRBV6-5	TRBJ2-7	ASSYLDQRGAEQY
TRBV5-1	TRBJ2-4	ASSWDRVRDIQY
TRBV25-1	TRBJ2-5	ASSPGETQY
TRBV10-3	TRBJ2-7	AHKREGVGEQY
TRBV4-2	TRBJ2-7	ASSHSGSSYEQY
TRBV25-1	TRBJ2-3	ASSEEGPNTDTQY
TRBV10-1	TRBJ1-5	ASSDSGFNQPQH
TRBV5-1	TRBJ1-2	ASSLEGVGTPYGYT
TRBV7-9	TRBJ2-4	ASSLAEQGVQY
TRBV2	TRBJ2-1	ASSEVGAGAAEQF
TRBV19	TRBJ2-5	ASSPSGTYQETQY
TRBV7-9	TRBJ2-7	ASSLVNRGEQY
TRBV30	TRBJ2-1	AWSVELAVYNEQF
TRBV11-3	TRBJ2-1	ASSLGRVGEGDNEQF
TRBV19	TRBJ1-5	ASSNVRRQGVASSNQPQH
TRBV7-8	TRBJ1-1	ASSSNGQGTEAF
TRBV27	TRBJ1-5	ASSPSQGRFQPQH
TRBV2	TRBJ1-1	ASRARGLSNTEAF
TRBV29-1	TRBJ2-3	SVLRLAGGLRDTQY
TRBV9	TRBJ2-2	ASSPQTSGGGGELF
TRBV18	TRBJ1-4	ASSPGAQGKKLF
TRBV2	TRBJ2-5	ASLRGSQETQY
TRBV6-6	TRBJ1-4	ASKAGTVNEKLF
TRBV27	TRBJ1-4	ASRETRATNEKLF
TRBV7-3	TRBJ2-2	ASSVGPGSPGELF
TRBV5-1	TRBJ2-7	ASSPVVGQHSYEQY
TRBV7-2	TRBJ2-3	ASSSLRTDTQY